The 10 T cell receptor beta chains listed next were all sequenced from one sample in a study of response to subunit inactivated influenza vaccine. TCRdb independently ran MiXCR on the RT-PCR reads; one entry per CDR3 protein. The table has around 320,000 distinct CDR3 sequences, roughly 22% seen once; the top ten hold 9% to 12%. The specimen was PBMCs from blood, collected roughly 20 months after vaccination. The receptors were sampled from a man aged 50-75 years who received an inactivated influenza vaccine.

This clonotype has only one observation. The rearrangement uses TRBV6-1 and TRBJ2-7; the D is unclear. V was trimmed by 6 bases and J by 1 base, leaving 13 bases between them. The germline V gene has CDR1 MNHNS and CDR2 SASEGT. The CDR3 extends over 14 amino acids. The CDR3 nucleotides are TGTGCCAGCAGCCCCTCACCAAATTCCTACGAGCAGTACTTC. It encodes CASSPSPNSYEQYF.

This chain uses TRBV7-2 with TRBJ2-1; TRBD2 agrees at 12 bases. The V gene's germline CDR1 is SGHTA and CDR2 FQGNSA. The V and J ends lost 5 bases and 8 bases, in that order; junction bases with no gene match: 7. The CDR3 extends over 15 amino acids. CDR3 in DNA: TGTGCCAGCAGCCCGACTAGCGGGAGTGCTGATGAGCAGTTCTTC. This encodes CASSPTSGSADEQFF.

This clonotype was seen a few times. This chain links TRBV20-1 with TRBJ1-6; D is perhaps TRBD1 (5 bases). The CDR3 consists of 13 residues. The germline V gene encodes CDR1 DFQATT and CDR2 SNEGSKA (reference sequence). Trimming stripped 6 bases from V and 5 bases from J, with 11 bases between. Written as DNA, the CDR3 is TGCAGTGCCCAACAGGAACATAATTCACCCCTCCACTTT. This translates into CSAQQEHNSPLHF.

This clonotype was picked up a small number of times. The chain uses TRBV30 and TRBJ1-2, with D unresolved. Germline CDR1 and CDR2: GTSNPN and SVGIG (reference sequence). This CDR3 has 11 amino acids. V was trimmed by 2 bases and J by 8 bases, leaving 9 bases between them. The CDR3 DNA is TGTGCCTGGAGTAATACAGCGGGCTACACCTTC. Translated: CAWSNTAGYTF.

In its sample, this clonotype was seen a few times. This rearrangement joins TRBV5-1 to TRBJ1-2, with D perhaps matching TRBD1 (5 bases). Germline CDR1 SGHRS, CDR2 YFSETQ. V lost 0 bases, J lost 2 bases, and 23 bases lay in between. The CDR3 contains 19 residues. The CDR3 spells CASSLVTGGSLQKNYGYTF. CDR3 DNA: TGCGCCAGCAGCTTGGTCACAGGAGGCTCGCTGCAAAAGAACTATGGCTACACCTTC.

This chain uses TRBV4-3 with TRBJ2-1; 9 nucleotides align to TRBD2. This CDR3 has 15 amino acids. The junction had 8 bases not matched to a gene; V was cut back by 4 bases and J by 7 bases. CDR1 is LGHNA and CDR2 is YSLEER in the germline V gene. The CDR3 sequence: CASSLQRGAGNEQFF. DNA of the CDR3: TGCGCCAGCAGCCTTCAGCGGGGGGCGGGTAATGAGCAGTTCTTC.

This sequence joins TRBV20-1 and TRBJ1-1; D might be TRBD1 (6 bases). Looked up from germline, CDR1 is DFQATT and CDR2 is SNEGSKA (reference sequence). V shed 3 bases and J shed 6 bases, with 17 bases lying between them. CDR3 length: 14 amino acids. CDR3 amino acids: CSASQAGAIAEAFF. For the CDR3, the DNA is TGCAGTGCTAGCCAAGCGGGGGCGATCGCTGAAGCTTTCTTT.

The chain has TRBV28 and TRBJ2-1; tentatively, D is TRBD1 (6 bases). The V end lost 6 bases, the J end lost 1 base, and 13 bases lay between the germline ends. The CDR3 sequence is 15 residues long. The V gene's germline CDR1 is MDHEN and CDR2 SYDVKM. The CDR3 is CASSTSRGSYNEQFF. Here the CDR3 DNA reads TGTGCCAGCAGCACCAGCAGGGGATCCTACAATGAGCAGTTCTTC. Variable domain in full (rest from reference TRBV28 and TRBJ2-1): DVKVTQSSRYLVKRTGEKVFLECVQDMDHENMFWYRQDPGLGLRLIYFSYDVKMKEKGDIPEGYSVSREKKERFSLILESASTNQTSMYLCASSTSRGSYNEQFFGPGTRLTVL.

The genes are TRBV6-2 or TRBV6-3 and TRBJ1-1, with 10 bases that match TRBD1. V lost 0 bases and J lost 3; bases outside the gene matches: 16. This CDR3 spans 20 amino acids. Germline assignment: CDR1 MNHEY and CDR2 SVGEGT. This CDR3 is CASSYSTSGTGVSADTEAFF. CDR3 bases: TGTGCCAGCAGTTACTCGACCTCCGGGACAGGGGTTTCGGCGGACACTGAAGCTTTCTTT.

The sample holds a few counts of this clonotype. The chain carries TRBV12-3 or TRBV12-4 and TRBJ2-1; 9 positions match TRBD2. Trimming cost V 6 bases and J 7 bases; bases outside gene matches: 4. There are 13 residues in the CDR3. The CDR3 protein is CASSAGGRNEQFF. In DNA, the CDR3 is TGTGCCAGCAGCGCGGGGGGGCGGAATGAGCAGTTCTTC.